This T cell receptor (beta chain) was sequenced in a study of CD8 T cells in ankylosing spondylitis. Preparation of TCR beta libraries was done by quantitative 5'-RACE with molecular barcodes. TCRdb called the 5' RACE reads again in MiXCR, with one record for every CDR3 protein. This sample has 310,000 or so distinct CDR3 sequences, with 15% to 25% found just once. Germline V gives CDR1 SGHDT, CDR2 YYEEEE. The CDR3 consists of 16 residues. The V gene lost 1 base and the J gene lost 5 bases, with 18 bases spanning the gap. This clonotype has a handful of counts. Its antigen is still unknown. The study, taken as a whole, reports: What seemed typical of ankylosing spondylitis blood was a TCR beta motif built from several highly homologous variants. A number of the motif variants had already been described in reactive arthritis synovial fluid and blood. Matched synovial fluid from ankylosing spondylitis patients was reported to be enriched for disease-linked clones.

The TCR was taken from a male donor with ankylosing spondylitis or in good health (not recorded which). Specimen: blood, either unsorted or a sorted T cell fraction (not recorded which). V usage is TRBV5-6 and J usage is TRBJ2-5; D may be TRBD2 (6 bases). CDR3 sequence: CASSLFFVGGVETQYF. In nucleotides, the CDR3 is TGTGCCAGCAGCTTGTTTTTCGTCGGGGGTGTGGAGACCCAGTACTTC.